This entry concerns a single T cell receptor (beta chain). The antigen it binds to is not known. Base qualities are not at hand, and no much larger clone is one base apart. In this study, focal radiation therapy paired with CTLA-4 blockade (ipilimumab) was tested in patients who had chemo-refractory metastatic non-small-cell lung cancer. The library came from the immunoSEQ multiplex PCR assay. As stored in TCRdb, this immuneACCESS dataset retains in-frame rearrangements with V and J assigned. A fraction of the clones does not appear; measured against another copy, unresolved V genes explain less than half of the discrepancy, and the remainder lacks a known reason. The sample table contains about 67,000 clones; only one count was recorded for roughly 76% of them. About 16% of the sample is in the top ten clones. The data stem from a study of radiotherapy plus CTLA-4 blockade in lung cancer (dated by TCRdb to between 2018 and 2020). For the study in its entirety: Objective responses occurred in approximately 17% of enrolled patients, and about 30% achieved disease control.

The germline V gene (reference sequence) supplies CDR1 MNHEY and CDR2 SMNVEV. Its CDR3 holds 14 amino acids, cysteine through phenylalanine. Only the CDR3 region is kept as DNA, spanning 42 bases read in frame from base 1. Here V drops 2 bases and J drops 2 bases, and the junction holds 2 bases not matched to any gene. Overall results and qualifications from the work: Early dynamic changes in blood T cell clones, together with increased serum interferon-beta after radiation, were reported as the strongest predictors of response. TCR clones derived from tumors expanded in peripheral blood after treatment with radiotherapy and ipilimumab.

The chain links TRBV27 with TRBJ1-1; a stretch of 7 junction bases matches TRBD1. Sequences were derived from peripheral blood, sampled from a patient treated with radiotherapy plus ipilimumab. The origin of this receptor is a human donor with non-small cell lung cancer whose response to radiotherapy plus ipilimumab could not be evaluated. Some clones in this sample may be carry-over from other donors' samples. In nucleotides, the sequence is TGTGCCAGCAGTTTAGACAGGGCTAACACTGAAGCTTTCTTT. This encodes CASSLDRANTEAFF.